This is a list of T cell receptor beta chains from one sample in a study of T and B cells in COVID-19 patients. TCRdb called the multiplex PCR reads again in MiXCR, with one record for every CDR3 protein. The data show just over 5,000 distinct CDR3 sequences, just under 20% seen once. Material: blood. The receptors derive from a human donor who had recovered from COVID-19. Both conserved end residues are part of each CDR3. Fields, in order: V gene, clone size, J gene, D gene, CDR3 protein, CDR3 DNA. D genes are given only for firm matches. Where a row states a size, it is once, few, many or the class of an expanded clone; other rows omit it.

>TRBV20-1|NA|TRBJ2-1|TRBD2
CSAHVGRTSGYNEGQFF
TGCAGTGCTCACGTGGGCCGGACTAGCGGGTATAATGAGGGGCAGTTCTTC
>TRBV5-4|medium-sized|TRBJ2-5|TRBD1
CASSLRTGGLETQYF
TGTGCCAGCAGCTTGAGGACAGGGGGCTTAGAGACCCAGTACTTC
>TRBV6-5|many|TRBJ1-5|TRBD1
CASSYGQGGDLSNQPQHF
TGTGCCAGCAGTTACGGACAGGGAGGGGATTTAAGCAATCAGCCCCAGCATTTT
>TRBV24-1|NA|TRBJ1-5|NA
CATSVPSVGDNQPQHF
TGTGCCACCAGTGTCCCCTCGGTAGGGGATAATCAGCCCCAGCATTTT
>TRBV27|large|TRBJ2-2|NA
CASSTSPSGTQNTGELFF
TGTGCCAGCAGTACATCCCCTTCCGGGACCCAGAACACCGGGGAGCTGTTTTTT
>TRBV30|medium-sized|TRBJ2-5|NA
CAWSGRIQETQYF
TGTGCCTGGAGTGGGCGGATACAAGAGACCCAGTACTTC
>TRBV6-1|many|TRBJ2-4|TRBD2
CATSKIAGGGIDKNIQYF
TGTGCCACCTCAAAGATAGCGGGAGGGGGGATTGACAAAAACATTCAGTACTTC
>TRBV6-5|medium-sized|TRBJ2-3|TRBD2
CASSHRPGGARGTQYF
TGTGCCAGCAGCCACCGACCCGGGGGGGCGCGGGGTACGCAGTATTTT
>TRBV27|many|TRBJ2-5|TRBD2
CASSLTPAGSGETQYF
TGTGCCAGCAGTTTAACCCCAGCGGGGTCCGGAGAGACCCAGTACTTC
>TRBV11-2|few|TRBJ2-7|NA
CASSPKSGASYEQYF
TGTGCCAGCAGCCCGAAATCGGGTGCTTCCTACGAGCAGTACTTC
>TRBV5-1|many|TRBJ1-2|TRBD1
CASSWGTGSFYGYTF
TGCGCCAGCAGCTGGGGGACAGGCTCCTTCTATGGCTACACCTTC
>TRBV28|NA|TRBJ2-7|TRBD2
CASSSSGREREFSYEQYF
TGTGCCAGCAGTTCTAGCGGGAGAGAGAGAGAGTTTTCCTACGAGCAGTACTTC
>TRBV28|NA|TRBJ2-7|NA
CASSLIAGTYEQYF
TGTGCCAGCAGTTTAATAGCAGGGACCTACGAGCAGTACTTC
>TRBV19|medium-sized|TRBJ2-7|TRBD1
CASSIEAGGSYEQYF
TGTGCCAGTAGTATAGAGGCAGGGGGCTCGTACGAGCAGTACTTC
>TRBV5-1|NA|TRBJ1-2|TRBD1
CASSSQGDYGYTF
TGCGCCAGCAGCAGCCAGGGGGACTATGGCTACACCTTC
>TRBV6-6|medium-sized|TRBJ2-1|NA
CASSYSSGGSNHEQFF
TGTGCCAGCAGTTACTCGAGTGGCGGTAGCAACCATGAGCAGTTCTTC
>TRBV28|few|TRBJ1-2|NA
CASRERIYGYTF
TGTGCCAGCAGGGAACGGATATATGGCTACACCTTC
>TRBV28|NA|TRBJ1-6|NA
CASSLLAGQAYNSPLHF
TGTGCCAGCAGTTTATTGGCAGGACAAGCCTATAATTCACCCCTCCACTTT
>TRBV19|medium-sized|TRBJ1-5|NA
CASSIREDQPQHF
TGTGCCAGTAGTATCAGAGAAGATCAGCCCCAGCATTTT
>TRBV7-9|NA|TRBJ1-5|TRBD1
CASSSWDRGLSNQPQHF
TGTGCCAGCAGCTCGTGGGACAGGGGGCTTTCAAATCAGCCCCAGCATTTT
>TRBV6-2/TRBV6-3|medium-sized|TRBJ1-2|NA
CASSYGQVGGYTF
TGTGCCAGCAGTTACGGTCAGGTTGGAGGCTACACCTTC
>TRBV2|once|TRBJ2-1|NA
CASSVVADSYNEQFF
TGTGCCAGCAGTGTGGTAGCGGACTCCTACAATGAGCAGTTCTTC
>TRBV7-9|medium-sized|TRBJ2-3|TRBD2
CASSSLTSGRGDTQYF
TGTGCCAGCAGCTCACTGACTAGCGGAAGGGGGGATACGCAGTATTTT
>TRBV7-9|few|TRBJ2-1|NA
CASSSSGNEQFF
TGTGCCAGCAGCTCTTCAGGGAATGAGCAGTTCTTC
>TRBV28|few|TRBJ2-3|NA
CASSVQDSADTQYF
TGTGCCAGCAGCGTACAGGACTCAGCAGATACGCAGTATTTT
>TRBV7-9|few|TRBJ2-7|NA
CASSLAQASGEQYF
TGTGCCAGCAGCTTAGCGCAGGCGTCGGGCGAGCAGTACTTC
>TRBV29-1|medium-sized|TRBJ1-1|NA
CSVGTAGDTEAFF
TGCAGCGTTGGGACAGCGGGGGACACTGAAGCTTTCTTT
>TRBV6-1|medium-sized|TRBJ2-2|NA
CASSEAGRGWLFF
TGTGCCAGCAGTGAAGCGGGCAGGGGCTGGCTGTTTTTT
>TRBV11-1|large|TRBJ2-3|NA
CASSSPMESGPTNTQYF
TGTGCCAGCAGCTCCCCAATGGAAAGCGGGCCGACGAATACGCAGTATTTT
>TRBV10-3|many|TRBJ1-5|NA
CAISEGGLLGPQHF
TGTGCCATCAGTGAGGGGGGGCTCTTGGGGCCCCAGCATTTT
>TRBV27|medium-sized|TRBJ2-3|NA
CASSRDGRTDTQYF
TGTGCCAGCAGTAGGGACGGACGCACAGATACGCAGTATTTT
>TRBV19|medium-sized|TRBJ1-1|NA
CASSIVDGNTEAFF
TGTGCCAGTAGTATAGTCGACGGGAACACTGAAGCTTTCTTT
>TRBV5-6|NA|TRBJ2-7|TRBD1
CASSTGQGFNFDGEQYF
TGTGCCAGCAGCACGGGACAGGGGTTTAATTTTGATGGCGAGCAGTACTTC
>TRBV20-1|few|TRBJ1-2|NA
CSAREVSLGYGYTF
TGCAGTGCTAGAGAGGTGTCATTGGGCTATGGCTACACCTTC
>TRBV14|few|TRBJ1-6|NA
CASSSSWSSYNSPLHF
TGTGCCAGCAGCTCATCTTGGAGCTCCTATAATTCACCCCTCCACTTT
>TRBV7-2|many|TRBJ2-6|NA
CASSSRAGRSGANVLTF
TGTGCCAGCAGCTCCCGGGCAGGGCGATCTGGGGCCAACGTCCTGACTTTC
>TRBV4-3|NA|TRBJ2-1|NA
CASSPGGEFVEQFF
TGCGCCAGCAGCCCAGGGGGGGAGTTCGTTGAGCAGTTCTTC
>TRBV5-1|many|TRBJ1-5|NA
CASRWDTDQPQHF
TGCGCCAGCAGATGGGACACCGATCAGCCCCAGCATTTT
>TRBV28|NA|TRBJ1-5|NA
CASSSPPGGGQPQHF
TGTGCCAGCAGTTCCCCGCCCGGGGGTGGCCAGCCCCAGCATTTT
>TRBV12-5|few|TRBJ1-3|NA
CASGWGGAGRNTIYF
TGTGCTAGTGGTTGGGGGGGGGCTGGGAGAAACACCATATATTTT
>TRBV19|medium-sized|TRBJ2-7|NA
CASSIEGSSYEQYF
TGTGCCAGTAGTATAGAGGGCAGCTCCTACGAGCAGTACTTC
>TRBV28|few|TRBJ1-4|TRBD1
CASSLSWTGGFEKLFF
TGTGCCAGCAGTTTATCGTGGACAGGGGGATTTGAAAAACTGTTTTTT
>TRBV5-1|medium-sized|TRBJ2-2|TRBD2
CASSLVASGNTGELFF
TGCGCCAGCAGCTTGGTCGCTAGCGGGAACACCGGGGAGCTGTTTTTT
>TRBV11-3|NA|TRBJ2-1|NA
CASSLGGVTYGELFF
TGTGCCAGCAGCCTCGGGGGAGTGACCTACGGTGAGCTGTTTTTC
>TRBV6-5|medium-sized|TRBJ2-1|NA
CASSYSYGGINEQFF
TGTGCCAGCAGTTACTCTTATGGAGGGATCAATGAGCAGTTCTTC
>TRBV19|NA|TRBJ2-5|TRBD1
CASSPRQGNRETQYF
TGTGCCAGTAGCCCGAGACAGGGAAACCGGGAGACCCAGTACTTC
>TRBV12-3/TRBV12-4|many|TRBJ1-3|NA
CASSQGPGGHTIYF
TGTGCCAGCAGTCAAGGGCCAGGAGGGCACACCATATATTTT
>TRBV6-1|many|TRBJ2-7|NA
CASSEYAGREGYEQYF
TGTGCCTCCTCTGAGTACGCTGGGCGAGAGGGCTACGAGCAGTACTTC
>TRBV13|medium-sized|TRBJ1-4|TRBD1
CASSLAGTGGEKLFF
TGTGCCAGCAGCTTAGCCGGGACAGGCGGGGAAAAACTGTTTTTT
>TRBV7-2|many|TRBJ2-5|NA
CASVGGGALETQYF
TGTGCCAGCGTGGGAGGGGGGGCATTAGAGACCCAGTACTTC
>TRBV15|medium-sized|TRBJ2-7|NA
CATSRDGGGPASVQYF
TGTGCCACCAGCAGAGATGGCGGCGGGCCGGCTAGCGTGCAGTACTTC